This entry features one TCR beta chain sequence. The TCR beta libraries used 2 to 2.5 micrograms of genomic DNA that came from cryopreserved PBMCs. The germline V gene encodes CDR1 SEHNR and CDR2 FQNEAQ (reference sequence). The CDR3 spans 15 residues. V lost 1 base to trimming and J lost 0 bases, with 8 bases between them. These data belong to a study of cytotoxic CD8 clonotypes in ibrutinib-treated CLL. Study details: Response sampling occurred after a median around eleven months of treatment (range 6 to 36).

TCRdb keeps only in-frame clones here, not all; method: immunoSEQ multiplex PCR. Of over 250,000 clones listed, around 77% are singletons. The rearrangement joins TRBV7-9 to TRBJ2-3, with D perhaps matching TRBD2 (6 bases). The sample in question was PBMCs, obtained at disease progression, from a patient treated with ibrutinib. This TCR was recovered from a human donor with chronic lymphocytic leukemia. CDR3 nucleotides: TGTGCCAGCAGCTTAGGGAGGGTTAGCACAGATACGCAGTATTTT. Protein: CASSLGRVSTDTQYF.